These 22 T cell receptor beta chains were all obtained from the same sample, sequenced in a study of shared clonotypes between healthy human individuals (dated by TCRdb to the early 2020s). The receptor library was made with the immunoSEQ multiplex PCR assay. TCRdb obtained this table from immuneACCESS and retained in-frame rearrangements with V and J assigned. These tables miss some clones; where compared with another copy, unresolved V genes account for less than half of the shortfall, and the remainder is unexplained. The sample table lists 1,500,000 or so clones, about 98.5% of them with a count of one. In total, the top ten clones hold about 0.4% of the sample. Sequences were obtained from naive CD4+ T cells sorted from blood. In the paper's terms, the cell subset or site label means: CD45RA+ positively selected. These TCRs come from a man aged 30 to 39 in good health.

The chain is built from TRBV20-1 and TRBJ2-7; D is unresolved. This CDR3 spans 11 amino acids. Germline V gene lookup returns CDR1 DFQATT and CDR2 SNEGSKA (reference sequence). Trimming took off 0 bases at V and 13 bases at J, with 13 bases between the two ends. DNA for the CDR3: TGCAGTGCTAGAGATACTGGCCGTCCATACTTC. Its translation is CSARDTGRPYF.

This chain joins TRBV27 and TRBJ1-1; 7 nucleotides line up with TRBD1. The CDR3 consists of 15 residues. CDR1 MNHEY and CDR2 SMNVEV come from the germline V gene (reference sequence). V trimming: 5 bases; J trimming: 1 base; junction bases outside the gene matches: 7. The CDR3 sequence: CASSLYRGGNTEAFF. CDR3 DNA sequence: TGTGCCAGCAGTCTATACAGGGGAGGGAACACTGAAGCTTTCTTT.

This rearrangement joins TRBV5-4 to TRBJ2-1; TRBD2 aligns across 12 bases. CDR3 size: 17 residues. V lost 4 bases and J lost 0; bases outside the gene matches: 5. CDR1 SGHNT and CDR2 YYREEE come from the germline V gene (reference sequence). The CDR3 spells CASSGTGLAGSYNEQFF. The CDR3 DNA reads as TGTGCCAGCAGCGGGACGGGACTAGCGGGCTCCTACAATGAGCAGTTCTTC.

This chain joins TRBV7-2 and TRBJ2-5; D remains ambiguous. Trimming cost V 4 bases and J 1 base, with 10 bases left between them. The CDR3 has 14 residues. Looked up from germline, CDR1 is SGHTA and CDR2 is FQGNSA. The CDR3 region has the DNA TGTGCCAGCAGCTCGGAAGTTGGCCAAGAGACCCAGTACTTC. Amino acid sequence: CASSSEVGQETQYF.

This chain links TRBV5-1 with TRBJ2-5, with D unresolved. From germline, CDR1 is SGHRS and CDR2 YFSETQ. Trimming took off 0 bases at V and 5 bases at J, with 8 bases between the two ends. This CDR3 is built from 13 residues. In DNA form, the CDR3 reads TGCGCCAGCAGCTTGGCGAGTCCGGAGACCCAGTACTTC. Amino acids: CASSLASPETQYF. The full variable domain, rest sourced from reference TRBV5-1 and TRBJ2-5, is KAGVTQTPRYLIKTRGQQVTLSCSPISGHRSVSWYQQTPGQGLQFLFEYFSETQRNKGNFPGRFSGRQFSNSRSEMNVSTLELGDSALYLCASSLASPETQYFGPGTRLLVL.

The CDR3 bases are TGTGCCAGCTCACCGGGGAACAGCCGGACCCTAAACAATGAGCAGTTCTTC. Translation gives CASSPGNSRTLNNEQFF. The chain recombines TRBV18 with TRBJ2-1, with D hard to call. V was pared by 3 bases and J by 5 bases, with 20 bases between. Germline-derived CDR1 and CDR2 are KGHSH and LQKENI. The CDR3 runs to 17 residues.

This chain joins TRBV29-1 and TRBJ1-1, with D perhaps TRBD1 (5 bases). This CDR3 region has 12 residues. Germline CDR1 is SQVTM and CDR2 is ANQGSEA. V dropped 4 bases and J dropped 2 bases, with 8 bases sitting between them. The CDR3 sequence is CSVARGNTEAFF. CDR3 DNA: TGCAGCGTTGCTAGGGGAAACACTGAAGCTTTCTTT.

This sequence joins TRBV5-4 and TRBJ2-3; weak D call: TRBD1 (6 bases). Germline lookup yields CDR1 SGHNT and CDR2 YYREEE (reference sequence). The length of the CDR3 is 15 residues. Trimming removed 2 bases at V and 4 bases at J, with 14 bases between. CDR3 loop: CASSFGRGYPDTQYF. The CDR3 DNA reads as TGTGCCAGCAGCTTTGGCAGGGGATACCCAGATACGCAGTATTTT.

The V and J genes are TRBV27 and TRBJ2-5; a possible D gene is TRBD1 (5 bases). In germline, CDR1 is MNHEY, CDR2 SMNVEV (reference sequence). The CDR3 extends over 14 amino acids. The ends were cut back, 7 bases at V and 0 bases at J, with 12 bases in the middle. CDR3 nucleotides: TGTGCCAGCATGAGAGACAGAAACCAAGAGACCCAGTACTTC. Protein product: CASMRDRNQETQYF.

This rearrangement joins TRBV7-7 to TRBJ2-3; D call uncertain. Trimming left V 6 bases short and J 2 bases short, with 9 bases between. CDR1 is SSHAT, CDR2 FNYEAQ, per germline (reference sequence). The length of the CDR3 is 13 residues. The CDR3 loop reads CASSRRVTDTQYF. The CDR3 DNA sequence: TGTGCCAGCAGTCGACGGGTCACAGATACGCAGTATTTT.

J is TRBJ2-1 and V is TRBV19; no clear D. The CDR3 is 14 amino acids. Germline CDR1 and CDR2: LNHDA and SQIVND (reference sequence). Trimming left V 6 bases short and J 2 bases short, with 11 bases between. The CDR3 bases are TGTGCCAGTAGGGAAAGAGGCCCCTACAATGAGCAGTTCTTC. Amino acids: CASRERGPYNEQFF.

About this clone: Other DNA sequences of this sample code for an identical CDR3. The chain has TRBV6-1 and TRBJ2-7; 8 bases align to TRBD2. J gave up 2 bases and V 1 base, and 4 bases lay outside the gene matches. This CDR3 comprises 15 residues. Germline lookup yields CDR1 MNHNS and CDR2 SASEGT. In DNA, the CDR3 is TGTGCCAGCAGTGAAGGACTAGCGAGTACCTACGAGCAGTACTTC. This sequence encodes CASSEGLASTYEQYF.

The rearrangement links TRBV6-1 to TRBJ2-5, with TRBD1 matching 7 bases. Germline V CDR1 and CDR2: MNHNS, SASEGT. V shed 4 bases and J 1 base; nucleotides not matched to a gene: 3. The CDR3 totals 14 residues. The CDR3 loop is CASSADRAQETQYF. The CDR3 DNA sequence: TGTGCCAGCAGTGCCGACAGGGCCCAAGAGACCCAGTACTTC.

The gene calls are TRBV11-2 and TRBJ2-2; TRBD2 matches at 10 bases. Germline V gives CDR1 SGHAT, CDR2 FQNNGV. The CDR3 is made up of 15 amino acids. Unmatched junction bases numbered 7, after V lost 7 bases and J lost 5 bases. CDR3 residues: CASNPRTSGTGELFF. Written as DNA, the CDR3 is TGTGCCAGCAATCCCAGGACTAGCGGAACCGGGGAGCTGTTTTTT.

This chain joins TRBV28 and TRBJ2-1; no firm D call. The CDR3 runs to 12 residues. Germline V lookup: CDR1 MDHEN, CDR2 SYDVKM. Trimming took off 4 bases at V and 5 bases at J, with 6 bases between the two ends. As DNA, the CDR3 is TGTGCCAGCAGTTCTCAGCACAATGAGCAGTTCTTC. Translated, it gives CASSSQHNEQFF.

J is TRBJ2-3 and V is TRBV29-1; D is uncertain. Looked up from germline, CDR1 is SQVTM and CDR2 is ANQGSEA. This CDR3 has 12 amino acids. V was pared by 3 bases and J by 9 bases, with 13 bases between. The DNA for the CDR3 is TGCAGCGTTGAGCCCCACCCTGGGACGCAGTATTTT. This gives the protein CSVEPHPGTQYF.

The gene calls are TRBV11-3 and TRBJ2-2, with 11 bases lining up with TRBD1. The V gene's germline CDR1 is SGHNT and CDR2 YENEEA. The CDR3 length is 15 residues. V trimming: 5 bases; J trimming: 5 bases; junction bases outside the gene matches: 4. The chain's CDR3 is CASSTGQGATGELFF. The CDR3 nucleotides read TGTGCCAGCAGCACTGGACAGGGGGCAACCGGGGAGCTGTTTTTT.

The chain carries TRBV6-5 and TRBJ2-2; D might be TRBD1 (6 bases). The CDR3 has 15 amino acids. The V end was cut by 6 bases, the J end by 4 bases, with 15 bases between. Germline assignment: CDR1 MNHEY and CDR2 SVGAGI. The DNA for the CDR3 is TGTGCCAGCAGGCCGGAGACAGGCTTCACCGGGGAGCTGTTTTTT. Residues: CASRPETGFTGELFF.

The chain uses TRBV7-7 and TRBJ2-7; maybe TRBD1 (5 bases). With 2 bases removed from V and 5 bases from J, the gap between germline ends came to 16 bases. In germline, CDR1 is SSHAT, CDR2 FNYEAQ (reference sequence). The CDR3 sequence is 15 residues long. CDR3 DNA: TGTGCCAGCAGCTTAAATCATCAAGGGGCTAACGAGCAGTACTTC. It is translated as CASSLNHQGANEQYF.

V usage is TRBV7-7 and J usage is TRBJ2-7; 7 bases are a match to TRBD1. The CDR3 consists of 17 residues. CDR1 is SSHAT, CDR2 FNYEAQ, per germline (reference sequence). V lost 7 bases and J lost 0; bases outside the gene matches: 15. CDR3 nucleotides: TGTGCCAGCAACACGAAGTTCCCCGGGACAGACTCCTACGAGCAGTACTTC. Amino acids: CASNTKFPGTDSYEQYF. The entire variable domain, with the rest obtained from reference TRBV7-7 and TRBJ2-7, is as follows: GAGVSQSPRYKVTKRGQDVTLRCDPISSHATLYWYQQALGQGPEFLTYFNYEAQPDKSGLPSDRFSAERPEGSISTLTIQRTEQRDSAMYRCASNTKFPGTDSYEQYFGPGTRLTVT.

This clone was observed a single time. The chain links TRBV9 to TRBJ2-1; possible D gene TRBD1, 6 bases. CDR3 size: 18 residues. V gave up 2 bases and J gave up 5 bases, with 23 bases separating them. CDR1 is SGDLS, CDR2 YYNGEE, per germline. The CDR3 DNA sequence: TGTGCCAGCAGCGTCGGGACCACCGGGAACAAGGGGGACAATGAGCAGTTCTTC. The encoded protein is CASSVGTTGNKGDNEQFF.

The chain is built from TRBV14 and TRBJ2-7; perhaps TRBD2 as D (5 bases). The CDR3 is 11 amino acids. Germline V gene sequence: CDR1 SGHDN, CDR2 FVKESK. The V end lost 7 bases, the J end lost 6 bases, and 10 bases lay between the germline ends. The CDR3 reads CASTEVSEQYF. The CDR3 DNA follows: TGTGCCAGCACGGAGGTCAGCGAGCAGTACTTC.